This T cell receptor (beta chain) was captured in a study of vaccination effects on CD4 cells after COVID-19. Method: immunoSEQ multiplex PCR; TCRdb's copy keeps in-frame clones and lacks some. The table lists tens of thousands of clones, around three fifths of them singletons. CD4+ T cells were isolated after roughly nine days of culture. No vaccinee had earlier SARS-CoV-2 infection, and nucleocapsid antibodies were negative. From germline, CDR1 is MNHNS and CDR2 SASEGT. The CDR3 loop spans 17 amino acids. Trimming removed 2 bases from V and 9 bases from J; junction bases left unmatched: 12. Study observations and caveats: Clones that were induced by infection or by vaccine showed marked contraction late after vaccination.

As concerns this clone: The antigen remains unidentified.

This specimen consisted of CD4+ T cells from PBMCs cultured without peptide, obtained before COVID-19 vaccination. V and J are TRBV6-1 and TRBJ2-7; 14 nucleotides align to TRBD2. This TCR was recovered from a human donor who received a COVID-19 vaccine. This CDR3 reads CASSEYPATSGRAWQYF. In nucleotides, the CDR3 is TGTGCCAGCAGTGAATATCCCGCGACTAGCGGGAGGGCCTGGCAGTACTTC.